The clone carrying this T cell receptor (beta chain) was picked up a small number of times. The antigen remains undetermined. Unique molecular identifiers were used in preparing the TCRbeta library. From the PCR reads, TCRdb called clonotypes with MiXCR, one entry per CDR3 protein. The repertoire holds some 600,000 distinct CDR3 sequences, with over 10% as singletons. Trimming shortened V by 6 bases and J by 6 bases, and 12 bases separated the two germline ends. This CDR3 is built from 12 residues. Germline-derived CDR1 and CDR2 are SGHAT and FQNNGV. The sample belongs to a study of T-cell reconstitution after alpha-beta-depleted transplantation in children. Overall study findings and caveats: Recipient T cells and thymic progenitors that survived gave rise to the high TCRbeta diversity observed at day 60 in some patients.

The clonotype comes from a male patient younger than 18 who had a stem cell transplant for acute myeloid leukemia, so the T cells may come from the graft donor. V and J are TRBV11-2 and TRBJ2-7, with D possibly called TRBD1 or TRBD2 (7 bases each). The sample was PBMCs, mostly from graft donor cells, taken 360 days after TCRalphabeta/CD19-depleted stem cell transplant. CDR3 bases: TGTGCCAGCAGACCCAGGGGGGGCGAGCAGTACTTC. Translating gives CASRPRGGEQYF.